The rows below give T cell receptor beta chains drawn from one sample of a study of shared clonotypes between healthy human individuals. The method was immunoSEQ multiplex PCR; TCRdb's version includes in-frame clones alone and lacks a portion of them. The sample carries some 2,000,000 clones, 85% to 95% recorded once. Sequences were obtained from naive CD4+ T cells sorted from blood. The receptors were sampled from a man between 18 and 35 years old in good health. CDR3s include the opening cysteine and the closing phenylalanine or tryptophan. A D gene is named only where the DNA matches it firmly. Not every row has a clone size; where given, it reads once, few, many or a size class.

DNA: TGTGCCAGCAGTTCACCTAGCGGGGTGAATCCCTACGAGCAGTACTTC
CDR3: CASSSPSGVNPYEQYF
D: TRBD2
size: NA
J: TRBJ2-7
V: TRBV6-6

DNA: TGTGCCAGCAGCTTGGCCATCGGGGGCTCAGATACGCAGTATTTT
CDR3: CASSLAIGGSDTQYF
D: NA
size: once
J: TRBJ2-3
V: TRBV5-8

DNA: TGCGCCAGCAGTGATGGGAGGGCCCAGTACTTC
CDR3: CASSDGRAQYF
D: TRBD2
size: NA
J: TRBJ2-5
V: TRBV10-2

DNA: TGTGCCAGCAGCAGACAGGGTAGGGATTCACCCCTCCACTTT
CDR3: CASSRQGRDSPLHF
D: TRBD1
size: NA
J: TRBJ1-6
V: TRBV6-5

DNA: TGTGCCAGCTCACCCGGGACAGATTATGGCTACACCTTC
CDR3: CASSPGTDYGYTF
D: TRBD1
size: NA
J: TRBJ1-2
V: TRBV18

DNA: TGCGCCAGCAGCTTGGCCGGAGGCTCTAGGATCGAGCAGTACTTC
CDR3: CASSLAGGSRIEQYF
D: NA
size: NA
J: TRBJ2-7
V: TRBV5-1

DNA: TGTGCCACCAGCAGAGATAGTTTTGTGGGGCCCAGGGGGCAGGTCGAGCAGTACTTC
CDR3: CATSRDSFVGPRGQVEQYF
D: TRBD1
size: NA
J: TRBJ2-7
V: TRBV15

DNA: TGTGCCAGCAGTTTAAACCAGGGAGGAGAGACCCAGTACTTC
CDR3: CASSLNQGGETQYF
D: NA
size: NA
J: TRBJ2-5
V: TRBV28

DNA: TGCGCCAGCAGCTTGGCGGGAGGAGCCGATACGCAGTATTTT
CDR3: CASSLAGGADTQYF
D: TRBD2
size: NA
J: TRBJ2-3
V: TRBV5-1

DNA: TGTGCCAGCAATGAAGCCCGTTGGGATGGCGGGTATGGCTACACCTTC
CDR3: CASNEARWDGGYGYTF
D: NA
size: NA
J: TRBJ1-2
V: TRBV6-1

DNA: TGTGCCAGCAGCAGACAGGGCGCGAACACCGGGGAGCTGTTTTTT
CDR3: CASSRQGANTGELFF
D: TRBD1
size: NA
J: TRBJ2-2
V: TRBV5-6

DNA: TGTGCCAGCAGCCGTCTGGGGGGGGGAGCTTACGAGCAGTACTTC
CDR3: CASSRLGGGAYEQYF
D: TRBD2
size: NA
J: TRBJ2-7
V: TRBV6-6

DNA: TGTGCCAGCAGCTTAGATTGGGCGGTCACTGAAGCTTTCTTT
CDR3: CASSLDWAVTEAFF
D: NA
size: NA
J: TRBJ1-1
V: TRBV11-3

DNA: TGCGCCAGCAGCTTAGGACAGGGGGGTTCACCCCTCCACTTT
CDR3: CASSLGQGGSPLHF
D: TRBD1
size: NA
J: TRBJ1-6
V: TRBV5-1

DNA: TGCGCCAGCAGCTTGGTGGGAGAGGGCACTGAAGCTTTCTTT
CDR3: CASSLVGEGTEAFF
D: NA
size: once
J: TRBJ1-1
V: TRBV5-1

DNA: TGTGCCAGCAGCTTACCGGGAGGCAGGGTAGAGACCCAGTACTTC
CDR3: CASSLPGGRVETQYF
D: TRBD2
size: NA
J: TRBJ2-5
V: TRBV7-2

DNA: TGTGCCAGCAGTGATATTTCAGTGGGGTGGGACACTGAAGCTTTCTTT
CDR3: CASSDISVGWDTEAFF
D: NA
size: NA
J: TRBJ1-1
V: TRBV6-1

DNA: TGTGCCAGCAGCCAAGGAAACAGGGGGCTAACTAATGAAAAACTGTTTTTT
CDR3: CASSQGNRGLTNEKLFF
D: TRBD1
size: NA
J: TRBJ1-4
V: TRBV4-2

DNA: TGCGCCAGCAGCTTGGTCCCTAGCGGAGGCTCCTACGAGCAGTACTTC
CDR3: CASSLVPSGGSYEQYF
D: TRBD2
size: NA
J: TRBJ2-7
V: TRBV5-1

DNA: TGTGCCAGCAGCTTAGGACTAGCGGTTAACACCGGGGAGCTGTTTTTT
CDR3: CASSLGLAVNTGELFF
D: TRBD2
size: NA
J: TRBJ2-2
V: TRBV7-2

DNA: TGTGCCAGCAGCTTACCGGGAGGACGTCTCACAGATACGCAGTATTTT
CDR3: CASSLPGGRLTDTQYF
D: TRBD2
size: NA
J: TRBJ2-3
V: TRBV5-4